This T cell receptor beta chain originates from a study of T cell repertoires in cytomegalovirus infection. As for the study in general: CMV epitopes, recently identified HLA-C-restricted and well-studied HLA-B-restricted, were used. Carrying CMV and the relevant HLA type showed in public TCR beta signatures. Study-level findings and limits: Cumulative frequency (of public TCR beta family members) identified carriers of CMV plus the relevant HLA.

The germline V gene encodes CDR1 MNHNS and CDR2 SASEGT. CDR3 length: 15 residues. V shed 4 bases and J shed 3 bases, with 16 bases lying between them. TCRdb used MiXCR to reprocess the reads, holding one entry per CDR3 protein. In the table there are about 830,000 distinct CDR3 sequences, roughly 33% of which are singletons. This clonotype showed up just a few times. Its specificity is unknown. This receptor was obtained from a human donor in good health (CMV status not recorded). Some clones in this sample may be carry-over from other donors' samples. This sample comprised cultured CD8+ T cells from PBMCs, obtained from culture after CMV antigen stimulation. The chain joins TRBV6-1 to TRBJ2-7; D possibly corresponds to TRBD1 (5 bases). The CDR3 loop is CASSGPAGYSYEQYV. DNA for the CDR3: TGTGCCAGCAGTGGACCCGCAGGGTATAGCTACGAGCAGTACGTC.